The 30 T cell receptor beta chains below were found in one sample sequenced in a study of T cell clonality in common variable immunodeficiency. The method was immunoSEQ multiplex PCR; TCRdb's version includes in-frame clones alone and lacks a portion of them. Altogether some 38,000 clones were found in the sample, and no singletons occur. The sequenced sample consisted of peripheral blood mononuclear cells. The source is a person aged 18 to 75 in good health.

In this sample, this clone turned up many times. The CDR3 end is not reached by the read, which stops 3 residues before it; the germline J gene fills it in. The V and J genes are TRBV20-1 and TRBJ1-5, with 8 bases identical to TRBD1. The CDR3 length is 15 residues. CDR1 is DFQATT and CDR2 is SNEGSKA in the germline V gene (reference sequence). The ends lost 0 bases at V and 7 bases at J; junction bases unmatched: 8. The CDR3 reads CSARDQGQGGQPQHF. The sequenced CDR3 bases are TGCAGTGCTAGAGATCAAGGACAGGGCGGACAGCCC.

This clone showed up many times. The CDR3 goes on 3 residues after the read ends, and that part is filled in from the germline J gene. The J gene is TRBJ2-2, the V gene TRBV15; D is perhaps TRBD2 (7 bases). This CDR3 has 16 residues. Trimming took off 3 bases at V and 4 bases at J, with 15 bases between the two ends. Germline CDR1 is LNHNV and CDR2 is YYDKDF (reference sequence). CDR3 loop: CATSSPEGEGTGELFF. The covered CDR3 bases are TGTGCCACCAGCAGCCCGGAGGGGGAGGGCACCGGGGAG.

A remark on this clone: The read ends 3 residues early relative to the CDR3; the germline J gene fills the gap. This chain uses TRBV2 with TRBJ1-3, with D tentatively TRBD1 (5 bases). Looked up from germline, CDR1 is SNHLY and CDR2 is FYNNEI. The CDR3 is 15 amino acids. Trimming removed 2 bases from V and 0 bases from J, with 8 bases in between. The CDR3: CASSEQGNSGNTIYF. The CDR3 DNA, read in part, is TGTGCCAGCAGTGAACAGGGAAACTCTGGAAACACC. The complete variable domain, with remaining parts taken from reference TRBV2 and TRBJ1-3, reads EPEVTQTPSHQVTQMGQEVILRCVPISNHLYFYWYRQILGQKVEFLVSFYNNEISEKSEIFDDQFSVERPDGSNFTLKIRSTKLEDSAMYFCASSEQGNSGNTIYFGEGSWLTVV.

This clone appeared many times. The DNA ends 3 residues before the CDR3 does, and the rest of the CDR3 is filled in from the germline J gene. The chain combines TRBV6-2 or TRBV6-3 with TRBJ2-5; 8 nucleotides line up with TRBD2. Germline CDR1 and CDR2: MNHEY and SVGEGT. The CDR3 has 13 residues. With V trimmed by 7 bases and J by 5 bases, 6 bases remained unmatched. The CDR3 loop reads CASTGGMMETQYF. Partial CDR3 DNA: TGTGCCAGCACGGGGGGGATGATGGAGACC.

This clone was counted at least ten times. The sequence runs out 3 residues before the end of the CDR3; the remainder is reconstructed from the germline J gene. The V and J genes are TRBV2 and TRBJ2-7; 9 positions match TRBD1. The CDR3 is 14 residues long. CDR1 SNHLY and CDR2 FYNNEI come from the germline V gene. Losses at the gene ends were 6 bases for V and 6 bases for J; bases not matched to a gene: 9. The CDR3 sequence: CASSDRDRVSEQYF. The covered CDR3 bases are TGTGCCAGCAGCGATCGGGACAGGGTATCCGAG.

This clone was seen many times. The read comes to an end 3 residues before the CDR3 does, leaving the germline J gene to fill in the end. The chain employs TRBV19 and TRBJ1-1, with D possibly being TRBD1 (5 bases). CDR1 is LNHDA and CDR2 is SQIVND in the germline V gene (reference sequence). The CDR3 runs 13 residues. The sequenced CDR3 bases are TGTGCCAGTCGCCAGGGCGACGGGAGGAAA. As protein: CASRQGDGRK. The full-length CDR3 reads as CASRQGDGRKAFF. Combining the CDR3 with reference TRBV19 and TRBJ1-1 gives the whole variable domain DGGITQSPKYLFRKEGQNVTLSCEQNLNHDAMYWYRQDPGQGLRLIYYSQIVNDFQKGDIAEGYSVSREKKESFPLTVTSAQKNPTAFYLCASRQGDGRKAFFGQGTRLTVV.

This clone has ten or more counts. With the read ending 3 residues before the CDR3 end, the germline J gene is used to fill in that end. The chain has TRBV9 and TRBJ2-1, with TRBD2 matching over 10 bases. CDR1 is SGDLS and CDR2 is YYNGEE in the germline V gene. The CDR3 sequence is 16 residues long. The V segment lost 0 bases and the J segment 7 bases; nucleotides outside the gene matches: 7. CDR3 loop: CASSVAVAGGNNEQFF. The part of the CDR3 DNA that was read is TGTGCCAGCAGCGTAGCGGTAGCGGGAGGTAATAATGAG.

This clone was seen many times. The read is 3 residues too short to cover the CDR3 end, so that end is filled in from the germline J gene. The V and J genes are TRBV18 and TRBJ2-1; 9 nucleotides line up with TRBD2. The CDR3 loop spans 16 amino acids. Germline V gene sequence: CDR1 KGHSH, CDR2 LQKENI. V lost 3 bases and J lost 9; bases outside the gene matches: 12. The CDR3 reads CASSPKIGTSSTEQFF. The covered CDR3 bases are TGTGCCAGCTCACCTAAGATCGGGACTAGCTCTACTGAG. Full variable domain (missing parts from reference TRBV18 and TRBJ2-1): NAGVMQNPRHLVRRRGQEARLRCSPMKGHSHVYWYRQLPEEGLKFMVYLQKENIIDESGMPKERFSAEFPKEGPSILRIQQVVRGDSAAYFCASSPKIGTSSTEQFFGPGTRLTVL.

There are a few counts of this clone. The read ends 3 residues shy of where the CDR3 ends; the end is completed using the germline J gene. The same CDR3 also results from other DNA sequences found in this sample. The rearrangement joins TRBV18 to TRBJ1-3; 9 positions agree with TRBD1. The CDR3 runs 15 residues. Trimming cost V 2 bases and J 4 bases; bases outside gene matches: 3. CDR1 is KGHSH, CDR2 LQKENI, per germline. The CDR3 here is CASSPNGQGGNTIYF. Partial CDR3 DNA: TGTGCCAGCTCACCAAATGGACAGGGGGGAAACACC. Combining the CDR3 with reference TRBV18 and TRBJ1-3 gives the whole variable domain NAGVMQNPRHLVRRRGQEARLRCSPMKGHSHVYWYRQLPEEGLKFMVYLQKENIIDESGMPKERFSAEFPKEGPSILRIQQVVRGDSAAYFCASSPNGQGGNTIYFGEGSWLTVV.

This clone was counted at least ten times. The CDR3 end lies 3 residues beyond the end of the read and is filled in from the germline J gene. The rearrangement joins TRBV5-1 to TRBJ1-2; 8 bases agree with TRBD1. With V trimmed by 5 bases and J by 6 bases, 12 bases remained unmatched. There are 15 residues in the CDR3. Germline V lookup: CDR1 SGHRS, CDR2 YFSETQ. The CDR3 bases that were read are TGCGCCAGCAGGGGCCTCGGCAGGGGGCGGGATGGC. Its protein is CASRGLGRGRDG. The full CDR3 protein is CASRGLGRGRDGYTF.

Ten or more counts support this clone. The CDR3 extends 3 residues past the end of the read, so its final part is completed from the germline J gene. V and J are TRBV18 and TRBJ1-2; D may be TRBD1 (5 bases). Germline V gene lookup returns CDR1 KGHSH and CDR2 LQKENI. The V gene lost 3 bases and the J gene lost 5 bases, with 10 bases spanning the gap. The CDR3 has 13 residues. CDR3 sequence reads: CASSPGREYGYTF. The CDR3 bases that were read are TGTGCCAGCTCACCCGGCAGGGAATATGGC.

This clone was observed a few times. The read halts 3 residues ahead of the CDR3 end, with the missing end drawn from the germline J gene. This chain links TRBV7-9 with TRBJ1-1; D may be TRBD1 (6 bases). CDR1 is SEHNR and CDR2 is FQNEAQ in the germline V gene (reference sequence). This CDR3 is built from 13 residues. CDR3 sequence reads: CASSFGQLETAFF. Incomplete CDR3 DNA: TGTGCCAGCAGCTTCGGACAGTTGGAGACA.

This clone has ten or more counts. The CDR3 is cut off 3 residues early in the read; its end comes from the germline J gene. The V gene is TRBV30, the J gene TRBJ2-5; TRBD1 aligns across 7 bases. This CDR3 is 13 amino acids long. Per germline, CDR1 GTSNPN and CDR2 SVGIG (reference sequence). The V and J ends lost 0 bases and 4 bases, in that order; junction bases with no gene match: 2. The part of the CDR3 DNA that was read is TGTGCCTGGAGTGTAGGGGGCGGAGAGACC. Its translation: CAWSVGGGET. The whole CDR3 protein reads CAWSVGGGETQYF.

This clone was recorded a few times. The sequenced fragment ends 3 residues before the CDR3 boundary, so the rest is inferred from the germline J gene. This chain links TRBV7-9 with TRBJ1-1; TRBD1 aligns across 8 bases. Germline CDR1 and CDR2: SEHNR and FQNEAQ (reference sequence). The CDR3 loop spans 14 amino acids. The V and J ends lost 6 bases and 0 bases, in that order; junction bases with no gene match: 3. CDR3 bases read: TGTGCCAGCAGTCGGACAGGGATGAACACTGAA. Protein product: CASSRTGMNTE. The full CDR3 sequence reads CASSRTGMNTEAFF.

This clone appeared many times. The sequenced part of the CDR3 DNA is TGTGCCATCAAAGAAGCGGGAGGCACAGATACG. Its translation: CAIKEAGGTDT. The full-length CDR3 reads as CAIKEAGGTDTQYF. The chain uses TRBV10-3 and TRBJ2-3; 8 positions match TRBD2. The sequence runs out 3 residues before the end of the CDR3; the remainder is reconstructed from the germline J gene. Germline V gene data show CDR1 as ENHRY and CDR2 as SYGVKD. This CDR3 contains 14 residues. Germline trimming cut 7 bases from V and 1 base from J; bases unmatched to any gene: 4.

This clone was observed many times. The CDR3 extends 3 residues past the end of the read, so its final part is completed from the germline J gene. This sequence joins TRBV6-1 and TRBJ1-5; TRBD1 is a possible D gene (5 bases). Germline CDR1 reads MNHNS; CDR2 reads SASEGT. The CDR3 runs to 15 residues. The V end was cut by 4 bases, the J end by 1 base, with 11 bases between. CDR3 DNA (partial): TGTGCCAGCAGTGCAGACTCAGGGAGCAATCAGCCC. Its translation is CASSADSGSNQP. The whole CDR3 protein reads CASSADSGSNQPQHF.

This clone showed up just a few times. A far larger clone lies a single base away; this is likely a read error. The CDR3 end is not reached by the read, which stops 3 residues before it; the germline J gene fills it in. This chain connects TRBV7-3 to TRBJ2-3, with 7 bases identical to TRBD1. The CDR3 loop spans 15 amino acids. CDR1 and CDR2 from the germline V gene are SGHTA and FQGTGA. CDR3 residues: CGSSLRGLGTDTQYF. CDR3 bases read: TGTGGCAGCAGCTTAAGGGGGCTCGGCACAGATACG.

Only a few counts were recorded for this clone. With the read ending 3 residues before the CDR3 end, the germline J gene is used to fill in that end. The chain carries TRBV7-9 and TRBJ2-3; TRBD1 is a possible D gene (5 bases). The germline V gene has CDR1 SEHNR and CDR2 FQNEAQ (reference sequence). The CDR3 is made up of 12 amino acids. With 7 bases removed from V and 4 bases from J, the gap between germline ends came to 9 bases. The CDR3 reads CASNLGPDTQYF. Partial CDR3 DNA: TGTGCCAGCAATTTGGGGCCAGATACG.

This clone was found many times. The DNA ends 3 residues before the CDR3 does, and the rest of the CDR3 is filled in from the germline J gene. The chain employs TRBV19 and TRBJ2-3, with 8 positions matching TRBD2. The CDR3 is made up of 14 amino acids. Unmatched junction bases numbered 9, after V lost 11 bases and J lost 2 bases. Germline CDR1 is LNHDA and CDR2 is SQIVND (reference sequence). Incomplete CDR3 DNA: TGTGCCTATACCGGACTAGCTTTCACAGATACG. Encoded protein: CAYTGLAFTDT. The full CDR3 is CAYTGLAFTDTQYF.

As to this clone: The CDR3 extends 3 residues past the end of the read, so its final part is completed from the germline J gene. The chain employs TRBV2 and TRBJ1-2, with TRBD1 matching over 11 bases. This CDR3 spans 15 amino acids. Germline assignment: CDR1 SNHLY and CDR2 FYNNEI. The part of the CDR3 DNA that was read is TGTGCCAGCAGTGACCCCGGACAGGGGGCCAACGAC. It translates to CASSDPGQGAND. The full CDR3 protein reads CASSDPGQGANDYTF.

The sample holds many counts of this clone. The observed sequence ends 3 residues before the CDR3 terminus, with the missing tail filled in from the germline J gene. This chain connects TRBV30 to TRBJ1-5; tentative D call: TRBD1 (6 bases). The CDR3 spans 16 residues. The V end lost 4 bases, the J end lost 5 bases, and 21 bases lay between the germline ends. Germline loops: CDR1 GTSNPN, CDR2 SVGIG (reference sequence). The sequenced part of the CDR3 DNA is TGTGCCTGGAACACCCGGTCGGGGGGGCTCTATCAGCCC. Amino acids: CAWNTRSGGLYQP. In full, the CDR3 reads CAWNTRSGGLYQPQHF.

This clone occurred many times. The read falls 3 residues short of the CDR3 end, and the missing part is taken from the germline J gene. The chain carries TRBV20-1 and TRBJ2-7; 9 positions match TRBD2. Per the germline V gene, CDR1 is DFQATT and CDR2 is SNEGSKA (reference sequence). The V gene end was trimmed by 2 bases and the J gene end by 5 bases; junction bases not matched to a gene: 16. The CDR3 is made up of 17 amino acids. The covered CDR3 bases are TGCAGTGCTAGACTGGGGAGTAGCGGGAGAGCTCCTGACGAG. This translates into CSARLGSSGRAPDE. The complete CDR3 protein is CSARLGSSGRAPDEQYF.

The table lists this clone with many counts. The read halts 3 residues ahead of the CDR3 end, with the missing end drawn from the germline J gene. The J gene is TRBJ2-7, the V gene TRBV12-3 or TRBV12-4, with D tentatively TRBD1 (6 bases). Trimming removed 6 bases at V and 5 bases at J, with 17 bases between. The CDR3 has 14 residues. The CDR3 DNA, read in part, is TGTGCCAGCAGAGGACGACAGGAGGTCGACGAG. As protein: CASRGRQEVDE. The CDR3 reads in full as CASRGRQEVDEQYF.

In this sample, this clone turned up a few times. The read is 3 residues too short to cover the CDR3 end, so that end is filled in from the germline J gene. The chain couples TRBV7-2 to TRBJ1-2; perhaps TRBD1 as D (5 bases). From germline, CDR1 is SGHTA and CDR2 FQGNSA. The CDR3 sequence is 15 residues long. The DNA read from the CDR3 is TGTGCCAGCAGCTTAGGTTTTGGGACTATCGACGAC. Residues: CASSLGFGTIDD. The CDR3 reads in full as CASSLGFGTIDDYTF.

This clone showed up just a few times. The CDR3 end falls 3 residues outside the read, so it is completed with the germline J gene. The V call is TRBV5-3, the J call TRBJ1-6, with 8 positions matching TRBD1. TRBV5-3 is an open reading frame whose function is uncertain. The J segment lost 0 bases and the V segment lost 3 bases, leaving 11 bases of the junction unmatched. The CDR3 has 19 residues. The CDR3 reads CARSSQQGAESSYNSPLHF. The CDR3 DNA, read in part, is TGTGCCAGAAGCTCCCAGCAGGGGGCGGAGAGCTCCTATAATTCACCC.

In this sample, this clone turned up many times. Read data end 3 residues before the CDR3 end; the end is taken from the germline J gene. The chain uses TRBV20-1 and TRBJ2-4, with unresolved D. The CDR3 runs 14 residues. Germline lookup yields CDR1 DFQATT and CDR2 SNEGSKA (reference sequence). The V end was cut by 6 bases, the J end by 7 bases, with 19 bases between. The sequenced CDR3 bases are TGCAGTGCCCACCTCCCTGGCGGTCAGAACATT. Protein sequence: CSAHLPGGQNI. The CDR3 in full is CSAHLPGGQNIQYF.

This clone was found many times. The CDR3 bases that were read are TGCAGTGCTAGACCCGGGACTAACACCGGGGAG. It is translated as CSARPGTNTGE. The entire CDR3 sequence reads CSARPGTNTGELFF. V usage is TRBV20-1 and J usage is TRBJ2-2, with D possibly matching TRBD2 (6 bases). The read ends 3 residues before the CDR3 terminus; that terminus is restored from the germline J gene. The ends were cut back, 2 bases at V and 2 bases at J, with 9 bases in the middle. CDR1 and CDR2 from the germline V gene are DFQATT and SNEGSKA (reference sequence). This CDR3 is built from 14 residues.

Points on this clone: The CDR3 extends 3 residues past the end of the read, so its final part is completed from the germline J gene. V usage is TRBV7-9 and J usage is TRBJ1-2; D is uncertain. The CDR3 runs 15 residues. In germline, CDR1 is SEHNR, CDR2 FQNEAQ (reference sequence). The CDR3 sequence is CASSLGGGRLYDYTF. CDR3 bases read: TGTGCCAGCAGCTTGGGTGGCGGGAGGTTATACGAC.

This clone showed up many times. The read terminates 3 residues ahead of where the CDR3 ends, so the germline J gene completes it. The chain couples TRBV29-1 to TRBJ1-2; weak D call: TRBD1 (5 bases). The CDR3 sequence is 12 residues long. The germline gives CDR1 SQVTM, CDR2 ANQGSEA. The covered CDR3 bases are TGCAGCGGAGCTACCCCTCAGGGAGGC. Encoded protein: CSGATPQGG. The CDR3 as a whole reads CSGATPQGGYTF.

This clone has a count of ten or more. CDR3: CSVALRDRGYEQYF. CDR3 DNA (partial): TGCAGCGTAGCGCTCCGGGACAGGGGCTACGAG. The V call is TRBV29-1, the J call TRBJ2-7; 10 positions match TRBD1. The CDR3 end lies 3 residues beyond the end of the read and is filled in from the germline J gene. CDR3 length: 14 amino acids. Germline V gene lookup returns CDR1 SQVTM and CDR2 ANQGSEA. V gave up 6 bases and J gave up 3 bases; unmatched junction bases: 8.